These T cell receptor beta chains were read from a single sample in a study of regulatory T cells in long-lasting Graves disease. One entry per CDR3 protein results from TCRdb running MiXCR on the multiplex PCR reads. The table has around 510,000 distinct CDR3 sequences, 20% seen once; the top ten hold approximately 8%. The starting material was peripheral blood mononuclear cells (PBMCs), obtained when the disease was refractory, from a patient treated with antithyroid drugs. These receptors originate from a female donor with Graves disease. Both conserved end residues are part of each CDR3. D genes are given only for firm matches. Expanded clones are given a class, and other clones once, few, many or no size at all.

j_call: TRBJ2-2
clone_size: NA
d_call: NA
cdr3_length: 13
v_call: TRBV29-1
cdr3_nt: TGCAGCGTTCGGGACTCCGGGCCCGGGGAGCTGTTTTTT
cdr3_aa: CSVRDSGPGELFF

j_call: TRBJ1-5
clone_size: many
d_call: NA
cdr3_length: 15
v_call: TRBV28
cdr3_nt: TGTGCCAGCAGTTCCCCAACAGTGGGGGATCAGCCCCAGCATTTT
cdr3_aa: CASSSPTVGDQPQHF

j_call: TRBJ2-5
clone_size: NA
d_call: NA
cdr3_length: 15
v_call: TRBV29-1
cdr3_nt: TGCAGCGTTGTAGTAGTTTGGAACCCGCAAGAGACCCAGTACTTC
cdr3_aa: CSVVVVWNPQETQYF

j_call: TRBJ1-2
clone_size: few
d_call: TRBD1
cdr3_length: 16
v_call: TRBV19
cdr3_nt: TGTGCCAGTAGTTCCTATCCGGGACAGAGTTCCTATGGCTACACCTTC
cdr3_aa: CASSSYPGQSSYGYTF

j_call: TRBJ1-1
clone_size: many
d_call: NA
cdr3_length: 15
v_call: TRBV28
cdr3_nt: TGTGCCAGCAGTTTCGAAACTTTACTCAACACTGAAGCTTTCTTT
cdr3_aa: CASSFETLLNTEAFF

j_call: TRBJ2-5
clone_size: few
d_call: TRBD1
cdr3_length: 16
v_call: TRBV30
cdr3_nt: TGTGCCGGGACGGAGGACAGGGGGTGGTACCAAGAGACCCAGTACTTC
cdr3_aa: CAGTEDRGWYQETQYF

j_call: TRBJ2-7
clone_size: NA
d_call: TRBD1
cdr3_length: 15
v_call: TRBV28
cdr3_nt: TGTGCCAGCAGTTTACCCTACAGGGGGTCCTACGAGCAGTACTTC
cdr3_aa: CASSLPYRGSYEQYF

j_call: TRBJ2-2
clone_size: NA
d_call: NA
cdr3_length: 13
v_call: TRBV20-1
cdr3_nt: TGCAGTGCTACCGGGCTCGTCGCCGGGGAGCTGTTTTTT
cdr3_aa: CSATGLVAGELFF

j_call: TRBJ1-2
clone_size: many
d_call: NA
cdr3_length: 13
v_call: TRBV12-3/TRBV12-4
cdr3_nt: TGTGCCAGCAGAAACCAGCAGCGCCACGGCTACACCTTC
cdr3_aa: CASRNQQRHGYTF

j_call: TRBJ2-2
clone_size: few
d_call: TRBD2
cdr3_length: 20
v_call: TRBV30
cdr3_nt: TGTGCCTGGAGTGTCGAAAGGGGACTAGCGGGAGTACGAATCACCGGGGAGCTGTTTTTT
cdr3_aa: CAWSVERGLAGVRITGELFF

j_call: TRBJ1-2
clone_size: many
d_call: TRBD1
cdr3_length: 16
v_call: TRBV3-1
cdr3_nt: TGTGCCAGCAGCCAAACTTCCGGACAGGGGGCGATTGGCTACACCTTC
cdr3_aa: CASSQTSGQGAIGYTF

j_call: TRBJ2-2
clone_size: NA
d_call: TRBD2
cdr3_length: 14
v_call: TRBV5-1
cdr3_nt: TGCGCCAGCACCAAGCGGAGCGGGGGCGGGGAGCTGTTTTTT
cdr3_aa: CASTKRSGGGELFF

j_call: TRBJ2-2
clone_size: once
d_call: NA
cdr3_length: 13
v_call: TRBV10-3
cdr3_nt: TGTGCCATCAAGAGGGAAGGCACCGGGGAGCTGTTTTTT
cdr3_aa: CAIKREGTGELFF

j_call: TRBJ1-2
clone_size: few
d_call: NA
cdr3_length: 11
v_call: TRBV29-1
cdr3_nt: TGCAGCGTTGACTCGACGGGTGGCTACACCTTC
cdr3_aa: CSVDSTGGYTF

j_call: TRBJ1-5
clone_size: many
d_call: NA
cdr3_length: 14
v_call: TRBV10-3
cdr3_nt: TGTGCCATAAGGCAGGAGGGAAGCAATCAGCCCCAGCATTTT
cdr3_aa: CAIRQEGSNQPQHF

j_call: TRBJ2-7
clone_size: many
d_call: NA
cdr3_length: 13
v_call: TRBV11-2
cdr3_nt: TGTGCCAGCAGCTTCCACAACTTCTACGAGCAGTACTTC
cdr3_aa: CASSFHNFYEQYF

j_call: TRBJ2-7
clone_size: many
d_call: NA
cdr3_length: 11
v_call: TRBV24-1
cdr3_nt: TGTGCCACCAGTGATTACTACGAGCAGTACTTC
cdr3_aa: CATSDYYEQYF

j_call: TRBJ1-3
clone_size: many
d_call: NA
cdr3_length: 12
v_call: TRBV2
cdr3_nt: TGTGCCAGCAGTGAACAGGGAAACACCATATATTTT
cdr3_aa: CASSEQGNTIYF

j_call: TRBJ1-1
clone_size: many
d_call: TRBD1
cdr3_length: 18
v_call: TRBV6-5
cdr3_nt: TGTGCCAGCAGTTACCAGGGACAGGGGGCCCTCCTAAACACTGAAGCTTTCTTT
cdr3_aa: CASSYQGQGALLNTEAFF

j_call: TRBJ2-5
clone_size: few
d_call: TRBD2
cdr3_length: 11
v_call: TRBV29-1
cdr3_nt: TGCAGCGTTTCTAGCGGAGAGACCCAGTACTTC
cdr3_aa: CSVSSGETQYF

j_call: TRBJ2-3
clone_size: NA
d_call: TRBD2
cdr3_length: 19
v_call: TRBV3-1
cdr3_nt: TGTGCCAGCAGCCAAGTTCCAGCGGGAGGGAGGTCAAGCACAGATACGCAGTATTTT
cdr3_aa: CASSQVPAGGRSSTDTQYF

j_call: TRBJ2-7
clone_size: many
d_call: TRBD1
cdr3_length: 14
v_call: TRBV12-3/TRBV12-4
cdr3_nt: TGTGCCAGCAGCGGGACAGGGGGCTCCTACGAGCAGTACTTC
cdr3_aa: CASSGTGGSYEQYF

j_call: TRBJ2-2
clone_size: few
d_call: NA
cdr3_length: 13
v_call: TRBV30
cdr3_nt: TGTGCCTGGAAATGGTCGAACACCGGGGAGCTGTTTTTT
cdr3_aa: CAWKWSNTGELFF

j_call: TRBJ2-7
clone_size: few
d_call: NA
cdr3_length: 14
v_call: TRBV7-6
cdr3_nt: TGTGCCAGCAGCGCCCGGGACAACGGCTACGAGCAGTACTTC
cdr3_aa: CASSARDNGYEQYF

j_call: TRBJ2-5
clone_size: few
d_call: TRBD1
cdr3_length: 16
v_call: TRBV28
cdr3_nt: TGTGCCAGCAGTTACGACCGGGACAGGCTAGAGGAGACCCAGTACTTC
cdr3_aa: CASSYDRDRLEETQYF

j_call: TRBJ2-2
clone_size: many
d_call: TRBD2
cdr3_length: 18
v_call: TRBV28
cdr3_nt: TGTGCCAGCAGTCTCAGCCTAGCGGGAGGGCCGGGGACCGGGGAGCTGTTTTTT
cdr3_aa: CASSLSLAGGPGTGELFF

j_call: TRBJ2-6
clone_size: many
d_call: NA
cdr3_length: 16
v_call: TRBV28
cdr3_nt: TGTGCCAGCAGTTTTTATATCCCCTCTGGGGCCAACGTCCTGACTTTC
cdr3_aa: CASSFYIPSGANVLTF

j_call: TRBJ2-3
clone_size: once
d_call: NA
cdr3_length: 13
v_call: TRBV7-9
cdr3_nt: TGTGCCAGCAGCTACAGCAACGGGGATACGCAGTATTTT
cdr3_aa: CASSYSNGDTQYF

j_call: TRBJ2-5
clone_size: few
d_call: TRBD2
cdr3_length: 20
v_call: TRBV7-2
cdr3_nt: TGTGCCAGCAGCCACGGGGGGAGCATTGGGACTAGCGGGAGGGGGGAGACCCAGTACTTC
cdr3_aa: CASSHGGSIGTSGRGETQYF